These T cell receptor beta chains were read from a single sample in a study of blood T cell repertoires in COVID-19. Produced via immunoSEQ multiplex PCR; TCRdb's table is partial and in-frame only. The sample has roughly 150,000 clones, approximately 91% seen once. The source material was peripheral blood. The source is a man aged 18-30 years with COVID-19, enrolled during active disease. Each CDR3 is given without its conserved first and last residue.

v_call	cdr3_aa
TRBV19	ASSLGPLGRQPQH
TRBV5-1	ASSHGSRGNTIY
TRBV24-1	ATSDRLTNTGELF
TRBV12-3/TRBV12-4	ASSFGGRGEQY
TRBV27	ASSQAGRDEQY
TRBV5-1	ASSRLRSNEKLF
TRBV7-2	ASSPGTGTVYGYT
TRBV6-1	ASSERGSEQF
TRBV14	ASSLGQGNTEAF
TRBV28	ASRVGLAGFEQY
TRBV20-1	SASLATGELF
TRBV7-9	AGTGEGTEAF